This T cell receptor (beta chain) was obtained from a study of T cell responses to AZD1222 COVID-19 vaccine. V was clipped by 1 base and J by 7 bases; unmatched bases: 5. The length of the CDR3 is 15 residues. The germline CDR1 and CDR2 sequences are SGHRS and YFSETQ. TCRdb keeps only in-frame clones here, not all; method: immunoSEQ multiplex PCR. The data show 130,000 or so clones, with 65% to 90% seen just once and under 8% held by the top ten. Concerning this clone: Its specificity is unknown.

Whole-study results and caveats: Reports indicate that nearly half of spike-specific TCRs are directed at unmutated variant regions. Spike-specific TCR breadth rose after two AZD1222 doses, and depth rose as well. The span of vaccine-associated CD4 TCRs extended across spike, with dominance at 160-218 and 743-854.

The sample was peripheral blood, taken 28 days after the second dose of the MenACWY control vaccine. The receptor's source is an adult who received the MenACWY meningococcal vaccine as a control. The chain joins TRBV5-1 to TRBJ2-1, with 10 bases identical to TRBD2. CDR3 sequence: CASSLPLAGANEQFF. In DNA, the CDR3 is TGCGCCAGCAGCTTGCCGCTAGCGGGGGCGAATGAGCAGTTCTTC. Together with reference TRBV5-1 and TRBJ2-1, the CDR3 gives the full variable domain: KAGVTQTPRYLIKTRGQQVTLSCSPISGHRSVSWYQQTPGQGLQFLFEYFSETQRNKGNFPGRFSGRQFSNSRSEMNVSTLELGDSALYLCASSLPLAGANEQFFGPGTRLTVL.